This is a list of T cell receptor beta chains from one sample in a study of somatic mutations in cytotoxic T cells in rheumatoid arthritis. Assay: immunoSEQ multiplex PCR; the TCRdb copy retains only in-frame clones and omits some. There are about 15,000 clones in the sample; just under 75% occur only once, and more than 13% lies in the top ten. The sample taken for sequencing was CD8+ T cells sorted from blood. Source of these receptors: an adult with rheumatoid arthritis. Each CDR3 is given with its conserved first and last residue.

V gene	CDR3 protein
TRBV5-1	CASSLGQELFF
TRBV30	CASPRAAKGGNTEAFF
TRBV13	CASSLGRTGNTIYF
TRBV4-1	CASSQDGTGATEAFF
TRBV27	CASSKGGIGQPQHF
TRBV30	CAWMFPGGTEAFF
TRBV5-4	CASSLSLDYNEQFF
TRBV6-5	CASSWGQGFRRGYTF
TRBV5-6	CASSRITSMRGAYEQYF
TRBV6-5	CASTINPIYGYTF
TRBV6-5	CASSFSGRVPFYEQYF
TRBV6-6	CASSYRGLTSSYEQYF
TRBV6-5	CASSSIRDRVFF
TRBV4-1	CASSLRIQGNYGYTF
TRBV4-1	CASSQTPGTSYEQYF
TRBV6-5	CASSYSGYYEQYF
TRBV5-1	CASSWQGAPMDEQYF
TRBV4-2	CASSQDLAGGYNEQFF
TRBV5-4	CASSLGLAGGTGELFF
TRBV28	CASILLAGSSYNEQFF
TRBV6-5	CASTLGLAAQETQYF
TRBV10-2	CASGQGAYEQYF
TRBV5-5	CASSRTSGEETQYF
TRBV10-3	CAIKGDRAYEQYF
TRBV5-1	CASSFNREYGYTF
TRBV10-2	CASSGDFGGYTEAFF
TRBV19	CASAKPATNEKLFF
TRBV5-4	CASSNRDRSYEQYF
TRBV2	CASKAPIDRSYEQYF
TRBV28	CASRLGTYEQYF
TRBV5-5	CASLPTGSGEQFF
TRBV7-9	CASSTSLVPFF
TRBV2	CASSESLFVRNYGYTF
TRBV27	CASSIGTSGAVQFF
TRBV5-1	CASSIVAGGPAGELFF
TRBV4-1	CASGGRGNEQFF
TRBV19	CASSIRGGPYNEQFF
TRBV30	CACLLAGGTDTQYF
TRBV14	CASSQDMDKPETQYF
TRBV7-7	CASSLQGWETQYF
TRBV4-2	CASTPGTSGGIPYNEQFF
TRBV19	CASSMTRGGGLYNEQFF
TRBV7-9	CASSTPDRGRPHTGELFF
TRBV28	CASSLVPGLGADTQYF
TRBV27	CASRTGGNGYTF
TRBV19	CASSIVGLAGGNEQFF
TRBV30	CAWSWDRGFNEQFF
TRBV30	CAWSVGTGGDEQYF
TRBV4-2	CASSPSAGSSYEQYF
TRBV5-6	CASSLVGAGQETQYF
TRBV14	CASSLGQGAGELFF